This T cell receptor beta chain originates from a study of cytomegalovirus exposure and HLA in healthy donors. Points from the study as a whole: It was shown in a later analysis that HLA-associated TCR beta chains were more clonally expanded than other, equally common chains.

Trimming took 5 bases from V and 5 from J; bases not matched to a gene: 7. The CDR3 has 14 residues. Looked up from germline, CDR1 is KGHSH and CDR2 is LQKENI. In regard to this clone: Its antigen is currently unknown.

Both 60 Vbeta primers and 13 Jbeta primers went into the PCR. Profiled with immunoSEQ multiplex PCR; TCRdb holds only in-frame clones, not every one. The listing contains 65,000 to 95,000 clones. The sequenced material came from PBMCs. The TCR sequence derives from a woman aged 55-70 years in good health and CMV-seronegative. The genes are TRBV18 and TRBJ1-1; 8 nucleotides match TRBD1. The CDR3 region has the DNA TGTGCCAGCTCATTACAGGGGGAGGGGACTGAAGCTTTCTTT. Translated, it gives CASSLQGEGTEAFF.